This T cell receptor (beta chain) was retrieved from a study of T-cell memory formation after mild COVID-19. Study outcomes and limitations: For second-wave clones that peaked at day 37, SARS-CoV-2 specificity went unverified. Some clones that responded were present in memory (sampled pre-infection), which suggests cross-reactive memory joined. Shrinking CD4+ clones were chiefly CM and EM; CD8+ ones were chiefly EMRA.

The authors produced TCR alpha and TCR beta cDNA libraries with sample barcodes and UMIs by 5'RACE using constant-segment primers. TCRdb fed the 5' RACE reads into MiXCR, producing one record per CDR3 protein. The sample consists of around 340,000 distinct CDR3 sequences, 14% of them appearing once. The CDR3 loop spans 16 amino acids. Trimming stripped 0 bases from V and 3 bases from J, with 13 bases between. Germline V CDR1 and CDR2: MGHRA, YSYEKL. This clonotype was counted only a few times. What it recognizes is unknown. The clonotype originates from a young man who had mild COVID-19 (a few samples of this study predate the infection). Cell type and time point are not known. Sequences were obtained from PBMCs or a T cell subset sorted from them (not recorded which). V usage is TRBV4-1 and J usage is TRBJ2-3; no definite D call. CDR3 nucleotides: TGCGCCAGCAGCCAAGATCTCGACCAGGCTACAGATACGCAGTATTTT. It translates to CASSQDLDQATDTQYF.